This T cell receptor beta chain was documented in a study of human T cells and chemical hapten exposure. Study overall: The patients were mostly female; they had alopecia areata, totalis or universalis. Minor pooled library volume differences mainly drove per-sample TCR yield variation.

Time point in this sample: patch test 1, 2 weeks after DPC sensitization. The treatment is: therapeutic diphenylcyclopropenone sensitization with weekly scalp DPC. The template was total RNA from unfractionated whole blood. TCRdb ran MiXCR on the RACE reads and lists one entry per CDR3 protein. The repertoire holds some 52,000 distinct CDR3 sequences, with about 10% as singletons. V was cut by 4 bases and J by 0 bases, with 11 bases left in between. This CDR3 comprises 15 residues. Germline loops: CDR1 SGHAT, CDR2 FQNNGV. The specimen was whole blood, collected in connection with sensitization to the hapten diphenylcyclopropenone (DPC). The TCR comes from a woman aged 40-49 years with alopecia areata. Some clones in this sample may be carry-over from other donors' samples. This sequence joins TRBV11-2 and TRBJ2-3; D unclear. The CDR3 loop is CASSSSRPSTDTQYF. The DNA of the CDR3 is TGTGCCAGCAGCTCATCGAGACCTAGCACAGATACGCAGTATTTT.